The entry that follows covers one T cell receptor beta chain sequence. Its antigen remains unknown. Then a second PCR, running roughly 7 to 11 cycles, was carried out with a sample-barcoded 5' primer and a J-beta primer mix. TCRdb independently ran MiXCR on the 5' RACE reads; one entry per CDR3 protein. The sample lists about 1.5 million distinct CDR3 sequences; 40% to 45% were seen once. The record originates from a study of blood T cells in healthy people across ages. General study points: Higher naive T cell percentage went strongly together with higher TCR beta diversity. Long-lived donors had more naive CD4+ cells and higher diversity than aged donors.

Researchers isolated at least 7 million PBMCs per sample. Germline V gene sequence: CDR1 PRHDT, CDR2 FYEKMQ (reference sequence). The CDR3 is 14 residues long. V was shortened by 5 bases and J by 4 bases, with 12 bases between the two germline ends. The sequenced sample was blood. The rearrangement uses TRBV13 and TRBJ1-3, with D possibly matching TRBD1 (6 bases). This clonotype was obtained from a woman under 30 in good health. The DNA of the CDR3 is TGTGCCAGCAGCCACGACAGGCTCGGAAACACCATATATTTT. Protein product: CASSHDRLGNTIYF.